This record looks at one TCR beta chain sequence and its context. The target antigen is unknown. This entry belongs to a study of T cell responses to AZD1222 COVID-19 vaccine. In the study overall: Second-dose timings of about 4 or about 12 weeks were pooled.

Sequencing used immunoSEQ multiplex PCR; TCRdb keeps in-frame clones, though not all of them. The sample contains about 150,000 clones, approximately 83% of which appear only once. Findings and limits, study-wide: CD4 TCRs associated with vaccination spanned spike, dominating at 160-218 and 743-854. Regions left unmutated in variants are reportedly the target of nearly half of spike-specific TCRs. Spike-specific TCR breadth and depth were elevated following two AZD1222 doses.

The sample was peripheral blood, taken on day 0 of AZD1222 vaccination. The origin of this receptor is an adult in good health.

CDR3 DNA sequence: TGTGCCTGGAGTGGGGGACTAGTATCCTACAATGAGCAGTTCTTC. Translated, it gives CAWSGGLVSYNEQFF. The V and J genes are TRBV30 and TRBJ2-1; 8 bases are shared with TRBD2. V was pared by 1 base and J by 1 base, with 3 bases of the junction left unmatched. This CDR3 spans 15 amino acids. Germline V gene data show CDR1 as GTSNPN and CDR2 as SVGIG (reference sequence).